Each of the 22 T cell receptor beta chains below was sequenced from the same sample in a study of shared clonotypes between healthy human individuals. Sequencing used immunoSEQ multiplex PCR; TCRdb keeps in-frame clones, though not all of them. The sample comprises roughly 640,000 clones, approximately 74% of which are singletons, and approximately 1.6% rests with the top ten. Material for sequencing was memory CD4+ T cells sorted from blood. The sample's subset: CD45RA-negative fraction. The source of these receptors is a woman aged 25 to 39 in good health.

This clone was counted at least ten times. CDR3 amino acids: CASSPTSSTDTQYF. The CDR3 DNA reads as TGTGCCAGCAGCCCGACCTCTAGCACAGATACGCAGTATTTT. J is TRBJ2-3 and V is TRBV7-3; D gene uncertain. V lost 5 bases to trimming and J lost 0 bases, with 9 bases between them. Germline values: CDR1 SGHTA, CDR2 FQGTGA. The CDR3 loop spans 14 amino acids.

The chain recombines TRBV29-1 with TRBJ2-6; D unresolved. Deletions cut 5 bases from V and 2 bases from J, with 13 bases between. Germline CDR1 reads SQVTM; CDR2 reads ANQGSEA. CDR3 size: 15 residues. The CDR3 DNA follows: TGCAGCGTTTTAATCGGCCCAGCTGGGGCCAACGTCCTGACTTTC. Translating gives CSVLIGPAGANVLTF.

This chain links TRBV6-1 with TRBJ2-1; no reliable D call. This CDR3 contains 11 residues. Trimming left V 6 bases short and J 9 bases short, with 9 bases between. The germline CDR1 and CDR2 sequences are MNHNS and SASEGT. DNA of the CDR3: TGTGCCAGCAGGGGATGGGGTGAGCAGTTCTTC. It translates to CASRGWGEQFF.

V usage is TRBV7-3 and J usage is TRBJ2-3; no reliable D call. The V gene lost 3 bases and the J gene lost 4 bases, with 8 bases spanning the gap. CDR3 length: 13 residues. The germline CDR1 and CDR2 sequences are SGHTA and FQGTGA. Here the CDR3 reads CASSLDFSDTQYF. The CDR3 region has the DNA TGTGCCAGCAGCTTGGATTTCTCAGATACGCAGTATTTT. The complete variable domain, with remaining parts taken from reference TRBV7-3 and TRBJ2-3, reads GAGVSQTPSNKVTEKGKYVELRCDPISGHTALYWYRQSLGQGPEFLIYFQGTGAADDSGLPNDRFFAVRPEGSVSTLKIQRTERGDSAVYLCASSLDFSDTQYFGPGTRLTVL.

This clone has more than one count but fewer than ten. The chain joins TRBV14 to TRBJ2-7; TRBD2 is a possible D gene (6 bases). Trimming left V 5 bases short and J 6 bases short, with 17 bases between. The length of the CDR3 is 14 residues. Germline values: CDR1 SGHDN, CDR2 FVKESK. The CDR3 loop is CASSASWRGSEQYF. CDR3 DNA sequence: TGTGCCAGCAGCGCCTCATGGCGGGGCTCCGAGCAGTACTTC. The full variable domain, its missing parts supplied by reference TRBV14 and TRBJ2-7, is EAGVTQFPSHSVIEKGQTVTLRCDPISGHDNLYWYRRVMGKEIKFLLHFVKESKQDESGMPNNRFLAERTGGTYSTLKVQPAELEDSGVYFCASSASWRGSEQYFGPGTRLTVT.

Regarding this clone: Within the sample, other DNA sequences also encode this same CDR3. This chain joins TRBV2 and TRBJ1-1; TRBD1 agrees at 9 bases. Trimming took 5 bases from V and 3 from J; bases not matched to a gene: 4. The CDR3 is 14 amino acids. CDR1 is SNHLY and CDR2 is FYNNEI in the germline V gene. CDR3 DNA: TGTGCCAGCAGTACACAGGGGGCCGACACTGAAGCTTTCTTT. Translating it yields CASSTQGADTEAFF.

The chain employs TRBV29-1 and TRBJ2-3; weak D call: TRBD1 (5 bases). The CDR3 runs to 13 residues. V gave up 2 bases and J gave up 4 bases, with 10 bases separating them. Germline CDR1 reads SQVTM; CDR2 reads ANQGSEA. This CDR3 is CSVEPGSADTQYF. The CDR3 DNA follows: TGCAGCGTTGAACCAGGGTCGGCAGATACGCAGTATTTT.

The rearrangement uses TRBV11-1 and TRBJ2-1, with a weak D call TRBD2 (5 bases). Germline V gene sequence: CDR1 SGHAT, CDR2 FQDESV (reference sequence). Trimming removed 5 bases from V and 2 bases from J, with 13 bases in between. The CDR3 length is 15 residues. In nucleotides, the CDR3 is TGTGCCAGCAGCGACACGGGGTACCCCTACAATGAGCAGTTCTTC. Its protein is CASSDTGYPYNEQFF.

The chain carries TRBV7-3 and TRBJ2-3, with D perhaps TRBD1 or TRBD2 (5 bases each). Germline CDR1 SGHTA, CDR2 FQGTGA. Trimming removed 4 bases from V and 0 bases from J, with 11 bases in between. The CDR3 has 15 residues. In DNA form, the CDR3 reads TGTGCCAGCAGCTCCCCGGGGCCTAGCACAGATACGCAGTATTTT. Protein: CASSSPGPSTDTQYF.

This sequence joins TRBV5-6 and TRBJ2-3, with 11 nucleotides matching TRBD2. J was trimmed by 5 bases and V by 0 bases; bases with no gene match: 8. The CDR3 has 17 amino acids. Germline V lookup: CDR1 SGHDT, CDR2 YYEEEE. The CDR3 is CASSLEGSGRAGDTQYF. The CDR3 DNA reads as TGTGCCAGCAGCTTGGAGGGTAGCGGGAGGGCCGGAGATACGCAGTATTTT.

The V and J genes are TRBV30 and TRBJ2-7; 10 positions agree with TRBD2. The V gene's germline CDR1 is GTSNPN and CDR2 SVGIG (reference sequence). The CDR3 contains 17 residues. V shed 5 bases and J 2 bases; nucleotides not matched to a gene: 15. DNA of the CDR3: TGTGCCTGGGCCCCCCCTCCGGAGCGGGAGGGTACCTACGAGCAGTACTTC. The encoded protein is CAWAPPPEREGTYEQYF.

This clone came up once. The CDR3 bases are TGTGCCAGCAGCAAAACAGGGGTGCATGGCTACACCTTC. Its protein product is CASSKTGVHGYTF. The chain carries TRBV7-9 and TRBJ1-2; TRBD1 matches 7 bases. J was trimmed by 6 bases and V by 5 bases; bases with no gene match: 6. The CDR3 consists of 13 residues. Germline V gene data show CDR1 as SEHNR and CDR2 as FQNEAQ (reference sequence).

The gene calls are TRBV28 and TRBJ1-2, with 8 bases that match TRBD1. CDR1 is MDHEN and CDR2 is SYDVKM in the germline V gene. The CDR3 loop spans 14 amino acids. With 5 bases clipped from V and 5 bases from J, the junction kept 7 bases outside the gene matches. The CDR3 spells CASSPGQAFYGYTF. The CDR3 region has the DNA TGTGCCAGCAGTCCGGGACAGGCTTTTTATGGCTACACCTTC.

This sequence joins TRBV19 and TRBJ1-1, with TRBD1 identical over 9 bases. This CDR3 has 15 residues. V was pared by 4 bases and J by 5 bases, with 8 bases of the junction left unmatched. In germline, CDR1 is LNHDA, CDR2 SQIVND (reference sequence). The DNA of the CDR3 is TGTGCCAGTAGTACCCAGGGACAGGGTGGGACTGAAGCTTTCTTT. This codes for CASSTQGQGGTEAFF.

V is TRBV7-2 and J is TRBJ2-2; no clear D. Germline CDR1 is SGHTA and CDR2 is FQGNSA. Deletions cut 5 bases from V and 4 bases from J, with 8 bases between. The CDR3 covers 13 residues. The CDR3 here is CASSPYITGELFF. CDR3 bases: TGTGCCAGCAGCCCATATATCACCGGGGAGCTGTTTTTT.

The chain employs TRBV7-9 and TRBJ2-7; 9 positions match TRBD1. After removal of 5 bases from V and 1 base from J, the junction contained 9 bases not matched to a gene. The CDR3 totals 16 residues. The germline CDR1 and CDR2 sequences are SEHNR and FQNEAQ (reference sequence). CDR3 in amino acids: CASSKSWTGVSYEQYF. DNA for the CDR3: TGTGCCAGCAGCAAATCATGGACAGGGGTATCCTACGAGCAGTACTTC.

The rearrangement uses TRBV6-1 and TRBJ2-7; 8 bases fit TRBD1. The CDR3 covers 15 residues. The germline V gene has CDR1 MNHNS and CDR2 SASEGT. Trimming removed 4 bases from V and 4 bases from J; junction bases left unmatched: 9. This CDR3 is CASSGSQGAKYEQYF. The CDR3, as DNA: TGTGCCAGCAGTGGATCGCAGGGGGCGAAATACGAGCAGTACTTC.

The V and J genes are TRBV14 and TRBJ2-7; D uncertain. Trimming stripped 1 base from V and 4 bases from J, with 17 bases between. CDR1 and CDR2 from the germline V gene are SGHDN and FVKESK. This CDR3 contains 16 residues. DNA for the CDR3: TGTGCCAGCAGCCAAGGCTGGCGTTCTGGGGTTTACGAGCAGTACTTC. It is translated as CASSQGWRSGVYEQYF.

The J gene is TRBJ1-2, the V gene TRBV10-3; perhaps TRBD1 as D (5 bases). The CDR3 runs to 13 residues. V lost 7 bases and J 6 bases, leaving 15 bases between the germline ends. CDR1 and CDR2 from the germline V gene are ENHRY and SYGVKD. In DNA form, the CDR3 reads TGTGCCATCACGTTCGGGGACGGAGATGGCTACACCTTC. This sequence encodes CAITFGDGDGYTF.

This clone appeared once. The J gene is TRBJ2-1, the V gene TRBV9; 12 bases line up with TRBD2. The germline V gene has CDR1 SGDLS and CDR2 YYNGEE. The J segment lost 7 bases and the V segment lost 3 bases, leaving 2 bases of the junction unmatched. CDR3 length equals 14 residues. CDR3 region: CASSETSGSNEQFF. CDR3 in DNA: TGTGCCAGCAGCGAGACTAGCGGGAGTAATGAGCAGTTCTTC.

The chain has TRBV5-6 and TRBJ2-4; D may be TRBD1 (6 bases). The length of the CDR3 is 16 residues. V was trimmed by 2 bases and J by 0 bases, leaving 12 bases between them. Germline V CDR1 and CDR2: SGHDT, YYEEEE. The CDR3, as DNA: TGTGCCAGCAGCTTAACAGGGCCCGTAGCCAAAAACATTCAGTACTTC. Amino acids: CASSLTGPVAKNIQYF.

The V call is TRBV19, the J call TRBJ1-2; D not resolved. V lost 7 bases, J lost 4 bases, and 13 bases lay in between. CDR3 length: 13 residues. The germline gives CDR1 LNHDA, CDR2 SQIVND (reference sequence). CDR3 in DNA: TGTGCCAGTACCCCTGGGGTTGGCTATGGCTACACCTTC. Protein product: CASTPGVGYGYTF. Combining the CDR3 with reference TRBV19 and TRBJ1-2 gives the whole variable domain DGGITQSPKYLFRKEGQNVTLSCEQNLNHDAMYWYRQDPGQGLRLIYYSQIVNDFQKGDIAEGYSVSREKKESFPLTVTSAQKNPTAFYLCASTPGVGYGYTFGSGTRLTVV.